This T cell receptor beta chain was documented in a study of T cell repertoires in ileal Crohn's disease. V was pared by 0 bases and J by 7 bases, with 19 bases between. The CDR3 consists of 16 residues. From germline, CDR1 is MGHRA and CDR2 YSYEKL. The table came from immunoSEQ multiplex PCR; TCRdb's copy has only in-frame clones and leaves some out. The data contain some 30,000 clones, about four fifths of them singletons. This clonotype originated in an adult with Crohn's disease. Sample: ileal tissue. The chain uses TRBV4-1 and TRBJ2-7, with D perhaps TRBD2 (6 bases). CDR3 DNA: TGCGCCAGCAGCCAAGAGGTATTAGCGGACCCGGGGGAGCAGTACTTC. Translating gives CASSQEVLADPGEQYF.